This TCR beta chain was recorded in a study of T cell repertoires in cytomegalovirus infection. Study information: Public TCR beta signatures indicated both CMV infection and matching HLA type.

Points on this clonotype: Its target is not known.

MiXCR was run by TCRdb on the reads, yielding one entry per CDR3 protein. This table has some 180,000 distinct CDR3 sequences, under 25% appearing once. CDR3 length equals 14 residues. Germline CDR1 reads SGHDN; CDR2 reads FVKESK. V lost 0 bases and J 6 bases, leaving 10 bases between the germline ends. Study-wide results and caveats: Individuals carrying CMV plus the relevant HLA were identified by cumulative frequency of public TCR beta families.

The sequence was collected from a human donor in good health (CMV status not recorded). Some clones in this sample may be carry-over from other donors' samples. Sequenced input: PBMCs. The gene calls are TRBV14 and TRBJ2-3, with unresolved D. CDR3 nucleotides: TGTGCCAGCAGCCAAGATCTTGCTCCCGATACGCAGTATTTT. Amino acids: CASSQDLAPDTQYF. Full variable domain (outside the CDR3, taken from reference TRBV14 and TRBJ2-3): EAGVTQFPSHSVIEKGQTVTLRCDPISGHDNLYWYRRVMGKEIKFLLHFVKESKQDESGMPNNRFLAERTGGTYSTLKVQPAELEDSGVYFCASSQDLAPDTQYFGPGTRLTVL.